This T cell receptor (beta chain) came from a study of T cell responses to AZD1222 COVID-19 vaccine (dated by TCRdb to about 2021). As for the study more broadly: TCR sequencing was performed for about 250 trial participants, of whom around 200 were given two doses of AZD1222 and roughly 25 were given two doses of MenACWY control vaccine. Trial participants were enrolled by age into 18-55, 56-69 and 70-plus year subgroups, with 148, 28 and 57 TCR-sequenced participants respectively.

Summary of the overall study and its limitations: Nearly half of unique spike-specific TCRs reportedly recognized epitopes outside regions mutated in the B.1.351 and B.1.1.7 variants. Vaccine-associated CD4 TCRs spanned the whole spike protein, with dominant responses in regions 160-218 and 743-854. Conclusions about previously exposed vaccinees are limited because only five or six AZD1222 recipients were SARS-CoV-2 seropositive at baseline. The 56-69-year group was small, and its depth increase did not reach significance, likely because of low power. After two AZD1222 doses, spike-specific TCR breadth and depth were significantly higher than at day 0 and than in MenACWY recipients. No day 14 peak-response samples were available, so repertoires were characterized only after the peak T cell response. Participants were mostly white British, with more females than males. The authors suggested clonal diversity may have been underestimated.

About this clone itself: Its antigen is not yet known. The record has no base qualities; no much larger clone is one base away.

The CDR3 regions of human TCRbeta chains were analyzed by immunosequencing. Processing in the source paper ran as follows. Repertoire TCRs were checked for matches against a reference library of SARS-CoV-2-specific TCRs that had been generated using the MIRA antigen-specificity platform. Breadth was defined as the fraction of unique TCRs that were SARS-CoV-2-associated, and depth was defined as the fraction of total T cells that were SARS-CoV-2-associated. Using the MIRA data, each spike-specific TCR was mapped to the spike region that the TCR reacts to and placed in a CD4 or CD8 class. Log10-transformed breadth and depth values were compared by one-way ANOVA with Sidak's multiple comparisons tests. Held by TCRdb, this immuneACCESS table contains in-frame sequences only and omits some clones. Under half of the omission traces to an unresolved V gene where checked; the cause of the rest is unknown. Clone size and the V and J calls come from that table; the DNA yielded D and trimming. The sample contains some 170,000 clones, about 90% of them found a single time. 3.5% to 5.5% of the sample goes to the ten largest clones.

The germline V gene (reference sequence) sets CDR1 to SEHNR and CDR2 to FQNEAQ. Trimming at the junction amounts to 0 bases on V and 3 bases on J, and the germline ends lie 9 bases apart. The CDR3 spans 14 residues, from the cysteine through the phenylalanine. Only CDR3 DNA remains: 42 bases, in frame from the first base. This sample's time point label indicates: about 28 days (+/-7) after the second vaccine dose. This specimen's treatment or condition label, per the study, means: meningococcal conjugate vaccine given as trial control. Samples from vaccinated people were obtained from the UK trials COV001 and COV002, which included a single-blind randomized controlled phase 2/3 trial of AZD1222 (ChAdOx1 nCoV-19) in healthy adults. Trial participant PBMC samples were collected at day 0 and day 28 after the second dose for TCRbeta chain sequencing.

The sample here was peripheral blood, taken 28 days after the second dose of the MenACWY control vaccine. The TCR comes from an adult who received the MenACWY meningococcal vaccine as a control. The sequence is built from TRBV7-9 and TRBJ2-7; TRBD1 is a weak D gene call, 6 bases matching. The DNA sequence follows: TGTGCCAGCAGCTTAGCCACAGGGATCTACGAGCAGTACTTC. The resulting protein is CASSLATGIYEQYF.